Below, one TCR beta chain is given with its context. Its target is unknown. The data stem from a study of OX40 agonist ivuxolimab in advanced cancers. Study summary: The patients received ivuxolimab by intravenous route every 2 weeks at 0.01 to 10 mg/kg. Dose-escalation patients were diagnosed with hepatocellular carcinoma, melanoma, renal cell cancer or head and neck cancer.

Baseline, cycle 4 day 1, and cycle 7 day 1 were the blood sampling points. The CDR3 runs to 13 residues. Trimming pared 2 bases from V and 4 bases from J, leaving 8 bases between. Per the germline V gene, CDR1 is GTSNPN and CDR2 is SVGIG (reference sequence). Profiled with immunoSEQ multiplex PCR; TCRdb holds only in-frame clones, not every one. This sample has some 100,000 clones, with nearly 90% found just once. Study-wide results and limits: Averaging showed that CD8+ T cells had more expanded clones than CD4+ did.

V usage is TRBV30 and J usage is TRBJ1-4; no clear D. This sequence originates from an adult with an advanced solid tumor such as melanoma, head and neck, liver or kidney cancer. Sample: CD4+ or CD8+ T cells sorted from blood, taken in a trial of the OX40 agonist ivuxolimab. The CDR3 coding sequence is TGTGCCTGGAGTTGGGGTTATAATGAAAAACTGTTTTTT. It encodes CAWSWGYNEKLFF.